This is a list of T cell receptor beta chains from one sample in a study of blood T cell repertoires in COVID-19. The protocol was immunoSEQ multiplex PCR, while the TCRdb copy is restricted to in-frame clones and leaves out a portion. Of roughly 240,000 clones listed, over 80% are singletons. Sequencing was done on a sample of peripheral blood. The origin of the receptors is a man between 60 and 70 years old who had recovered from COVID-19. Both conserved end residues are part of each CDR3. The order of the fields is D gene, clone size, V gene, J gene, CDR3 protein, CDR3 DNA. D genes are given only for firm matches. Some rows have no size entry. The others give once, few or many, or a class for an expanded clone.

d_gene: .; abundance: .; v_gene: TRBV7-8; j_gene: TRBJ2-7; CDR3aa: CASSPWTVRYEQYF; CDR3nt: TGTGCCAGCAGCCCATGGACAGTTCGTTACGAGCAGTACTTC
d_gene: .; abundance: once; v_gene: TRBV19; j_gene: TRBJ2-7; CDR3aa: CASSIPGSYEQYF; CDR3nt: TGTGCCAGTAGTATTCCGGGGAGCTACGAGCAGTACTTC
d_gene: .; abundance: .; v_gene: TRBV7-9; j_gene: TRBJ1-1; CDR3aa: CASSLATRGAFF; CDR3nt: TGTGCCAGCAGCTTAGCGACGCGGGGAGCTTTCTTT
d_gene: TRBD1; abundance: .; v_gene: TRBV6-5; j_gene: TRBJ1-1; CDR3aa: CASRRTGMNTEAFF; CDR3nt: TGTGCCAGCAGACGGACAGGGATGAACACTGAAGCTTTCTTT
d_gene: TRBD2; abundance: .; v_gene: TRBV6-2/TRBV6-3; j_gene: TRBJ2-4; CDR3aa: CASSYGDSAGLAKNIQYF; CDR3nt: TGTGCCAGCAGTTACGGGGATTCAGCGGGACTAGCCAAAAACATTCAGTACTTC
d_gene: TRBD1; abundance: .; v_gene: TRBV5-1; j_gene: TRBJ2-7; CDR3aa: CASSLERQGDEQYF; CDR3nt: TGCGCCAGCAGCTTGGAAAGACAGGGGGACGAGCAGTACTTC
d_gene: .; abundance: .; v_gene: TRBV30; j_gene: TRBJ1-1; CDR3aa: CAWSGTTMNTEAFF; CDR3nt: TGTGCCTGGAGTGGAACTACTATGAACACTGAAGCTTTCTTT
d_gene: .; abundance: .; v_gene: TRBV15; j_gene: TRBJ2-3; CDR3aa: CATSTRSGGTTDTQYF; CDR3nt: TGTGCCACCAGCACCCGGTCGGGCGGGACCACAGATACGCAGTATTTT
d_gene: .; abundance: .; v_gene: TRBV16; j_gene: TRBJ1-2; CDR3aa: CASSQSVQGNGYTF; CDR3nt: TGTGCCAGCAGCCAATCGGTTCAGGGGAATGGCTACACCTTC
d_gene: .; abundance: .; v_gene: TRBV7-2; j_gene: TRBJ1-3; CDR3aa: CASSLEQANSGNTIYF; CDR3nt: TGTGCCAGCAGCTTAGAACAGGCCAACTCTGGAAACACCATATATTTT
d_gene: TRBD2; abundance: once; v_gene: TRBV7-2; j_gene: TRBJ2-1; CDR3aa: CASSLSGRVSNEQFF; CDR3nt: TGTGCCAGCAGCCTTAGCGGGAGGGTCAGCAATGAGCAGTTCTTC
d_gene: .; abundance: .; v_gene: TRBV5-1; j_gene: TRBJ1-2; CDR3aa: CASSLAGYGYTF; CDR3nt: TGCGCCAGCAGCTTGGCGGGGTATGGCTACACCTTC
d_gene: TRBD2; abundance: .; v_gene: TRBV12-3/TRBV12-4; j_gene: TRBJ2-7; CDR3aa: CASRRVVAGEQYF; CDR3nt: TGTGCCAGCAGGCGAGTGGTAGCGGGGGAGCAGTACTTC
d_gene: TRBD2; abundance: .; v_gene: TRBV24-1; j_gene: TRBJ2-7; CDR3aa: CATSDRPGRGNSYEQYF; CDR3nt: TGTGCCACCAGTGATCGCCCAGGGAGGGGTAACTCCTACGAGCAGTACTTC
d_gene: .; abundance: .; v_gene: TRBV3-1/TRBV3-2; j_gene: TRBJ1-2; CDR3aa: CASSQGPRGGYTF; CDR3nt: TGTGCCAGCAGCCAAGGACCTAGGGGTGGCTACACCTTC
d_gene: TRBD1; abundance: once; v_gene: TRBV5-4; j_gene: TRBJ1-2; CDR3aa: CASSYRDRVNYGYTF; CDR3nt: TGTGCCAGCAGCTACCGGGACAGGGTTAACTATGGCTACACCTTC
d_gene: .; abundance: .; v_gene: TRBV4-2; j_gene: TRBJ2-2; CDR3aa: CASSQRGVGELFF; CDR3nt: TGTGCCAGCAGCCAACGGGGTGTCGGGGAGCTGTTTTTT
d_gene: .; abundance: .; v_gene: TRBV2; j_gene: TRBJ1-6; CDR3aa: CASRGTRTDNSPLHF; CDR3nt: TGTGCCAGCAGGGGGACACGGACGGATAATTCACCCCTCCACTTT
d_gene: TRBD2; abundance: once; v_gene: TRBV5-5; j_gene: TRBJ2-3; CDR3aa: CASSPHVSSGIRTDTQYF; CDR3nt: TGTGCCAGCAGCCCCCATGTAAGTAGCGGGATTCGCACAGATACGCAGTATTTT
d_gene: TRBD1; abundance: .; v_gene: TRBV5-1; j_gene: TRBJ1-6; CDR3aa: CASSSTGGSYNSPLHF; CDR3nt: TGCGCCAGCAGCTCCACAGGGGGCTCCTATAATTCACCCCTCCACTTT
d_gene: .; abundance: few; v_gene: TRBV6-5; j_gene: TRBJ1-6; CDR3aa: CASSRGQSRGSPLHF; CDR3nt: TGTGCCAGCAGTAGAGGACAGTCAAGAGGGTCACCCCTCCACTTT
d_gene: .; abundance: .; v_gene: TRBV3-1/TRBV3-2; j_gene: TRBJ1-1; CDR3aa: CASSQRGFGSEAFF; CDR3nt: TGTGCCAGCAGCCAACGAGGGTTTGGGTCTGAAGCTTTCTTT
d_gene: .; abundance: .; v_gene: TRBV7-6; j_gene: TRBJ2-2; CDR3aa: CASSLGRDTGELFF; CDR3nt: TGTGCCAGCAGCTTAGGGCGGGACACCGGGGAGCTGTTTTTT
d_gene: TRBD1; abundance: .; v_gene: TRBV2; j_gene: TRBJ1-2; CDR3aa: CASRGTGWSYGYTF; CDR3nt: TGTGCCAGCAGGGGGACAGGGTGGAGTTATGGCTACACCTTC
d_gene: .; abundance: .; v_gene: TRBV19; j_gene: TRBJ2-1; CDR3aa: CASSIVPSNEQFF; CDR3nt: TGTGCCAGTAGTATAGTCCCGTCCAATGAGCAGTTCTTC
d_gene: TRBD2; abundance: .; v_gene: TRBV12-5; j_gene: TRBJ2-1; CDR3aa: CASGPGTSGRRVGNEQFF; CDR3nt: TGTGCTAGTGGCCCTGGGACTAGCGGGAGAAGGGTGGGGAATGAGCAGTTCTTC
d_gene: TRBD2; abundance: .; v_gene: TRBV7-8; j_gene: TRBJ2-1; CDR3aa: CASSSGGAYNEQFF; CDR3nt: TGTGCCAGCAGCTCCGGGGGGGCCTACAATGAGCAGTTCTTC
d_gene: .; abundance: few; v_gene: TRBV19; j_gene: TRBJ1-5; CDR3aa: CASSMGRGAQPQHF; CDR3nt: TGTGCCAGTAGTATGGGCAGGGGTGCTCAGCCCCAGCATTTT
d_gene: .; abundance: .; v_gene: TRBV3-1/TRBV3-2; j_gene: TRBJ2-7; CDR3aa: CASSQDSPGVAREQYF; CDR3nt: TGTGCCAGCAGCCAAGATTCGCCGGGAGTGGCTCGTGAGCAGTACTTC
d_gene: .; abundance: .; v_gene: TRBV2; j_gene: TRBJ2-3; CDR3aa: CASSEIRGSTDTQYF; CDR3nt: TGTGCCAGCAGTGAAATCCGGGGAAGCACAGATACGCAGTATTTT
d_gene: TRBD1; abundance: .; v_gene: TRBV11-2; j_gene: TRBJ2-1; CDR3aa: CASSLDRDFTFF; CDR3nt: TGTGCCAGCAGCTTGGACAGGGACTTTACGTTCTTC
d_gene: .; abundance: .; v_gene: TRBV28; j_gene: TRBJ1-5; CDR3aa: CASRLTGISNQPQHF; CDR3nt: TGTGCCAGCAGACTCACAGGGATTAGCAATCAGCCCCAGCATTTT
d_gene: TRBD1; abundance: .; v_gene: TRBV9; j_gene: TRBJ2-3; CDR3aa: CASSALWTGNTDTQYF; CDR3nt: TGTGCCAGCAGCGCCCTGTGGACAGGGAACACAGATACGCAGTATTTT
d_gene: TRBD2; abundance: .; v_gene: TRBV6-6; j_gene: TRBJ2-7; CDR3aa: CASSTSGRGYEQYF; CDR3nt: TGTGCCAGCAGTACTAGCGGGAGGGGGTACGAGCAGTACTTC
d_gene: .; abundance: .; v_gene: TRBV6-5; j_gene: TRBJ1-5; CDR3aa: CASNLGRYSNQPQHF; CDR3nt: TGTGCCAGCAATTTGGGGCGGTATAGCAATCAGCCCCAGCATTTT
d_gene: .; abundance: .; v_gene: TRBV7-6; j_gene: TRBJ2-1; CDR3aa: CASSLMLGAREQFF; CDR3nt: TGTGCCAGCAGCTTAATGCTGGGGGCCAGGGAGCAGTTCTTC
d_gene: .; abundance: .; v_gene: TRBV7-3; j_gene: TRBJ2-1; CDR3aa: CASSLTGPSEQFF; CDR3nt: TGTGCCAGCAGCTTAACGGGTCCTAGTGAGCAGTTCTTC
d_gene: .; abundance: .; v_gene: TRBV4-1; j_gene: TRBJ1-5; CDR3aa: CASSLERITISNQPQHF; CDR3nt: TGCGCCAGCAGCCTCGAGAGGATAACTATTAGCAATCAGCCCCAGCATTTT
d_gene: TRBD2; abundance: .; v_gene: TRBV28; j_gene: TRBJ2-1; CDR3aa: CASSLYGGGEQFF; CDR3nt: TGTGCCAGCAGTTTATATGGGGGGGGTGAGCAGTTCTTC
d_gene: TRBD1; abundance: .; v_gene: TRBV7-9; j_gene: TRBJ1-1; CDR3aa: CASSLGQGAQTEAFF; CDR3nt: TGTGCCAGCAGCTTAGGACAGGGGGCGCAGACTGAAGCTTTCTTT
d_gene: .; abundance: few; v_gene: TRBV3-1/TRBV3-2; j_gene: TRBJ2-7; CDR3aa: CASTGGGPYEQYF; CDR3nt: TGTGCCTCAACGGGAGGGGGCCCCTACGAGCAGTACTTC
d_gene: .; abundance: .; v_gene: TRBV30; j_gene: TRBJ1-6; CDR3aa: CAWSGTENSPLHF; CDR3nt: TGTGCCTGGAGTGGGACAGAGAATTCACCCCTCCACTTT
d_gene: .; abundance: .; v_gene: TRBV15; j_gene: TRBJ2-1; CDR3aa: CATSLTQGSLYNEQFF; CDR3nt: TGTGCCACCTCCTTGACGCAGGGGTCTCTCTACAATGAGCAGTTCTTC
d_gene: TRBD2; abundance: once; v_gene: TRBV15; j_gene: TRBJ2-4; CDR3aa: CATSRDRASGAKGDF; CDR3nt: TGTGCCACCAGCAGAGATCGGGCTAGCGGGGCCAAAGGGGACTTC
d_gene: TRBD2; abundance: .; v_gene: TRBV6-5; j_gene: TRBJ2-1; CDR3aa: CASTIAGGRNEQFF; CDR3nt: TGTGCCAGCACAATAGCGGGAGGACGGAATGAGCAGTTCTTC
d_gene: TRBD2; abundance: .; v_gene: TRBV5-4; j_gene: TRBJ2-3; CDR3aa: CASSLASGRVLTDTQYF; CDR3nt: TGTGCCAGCAGCTTGGCTAGCGGGAGGGTGCTCACAGATACGCAGTATTTT
d_gene: TRBD2; abundance: .; v_gene: TRBV9; j_gene: TRBJ2-5; CDR3aa: CASSERGRVETQYF; CDR3nt: TGTGCCAGCAGCGAACGGGGGAGGGTGGAGACCCAGTACTTC
d_gene: .; abundance: .; v_gene: TRBV14; j_gene: TRBJ1-6; CDR3aa: CASSQTRERSPLHF; CDR3nt: TGTGCCAGCAGCCAGACACGGGAGCGGTCACCCCTCCACTTT
d_gene: TRBD2; abundance: .; v_gene: TRBV7-6; j_gene: TRBJ2-7; CDR3aa: CASSRTSGRGTYEQYF; CDR3nt: TGTGCCAGCAGCCGGACTAGCGGGAGGGGGACCTACGAGCAGTACTTC
d_gene: TRBD2; abundance: few; v_gene: TRBV28; j_gene: TRBJ2-5; CDR3aa: CASSFERGRVETQYF; CDR3nt: TGTGCCAGCAGTTTCGAGCGGGGCCGGGTGGAGACCCAGTACTTC
d_gene: TRBD1; abundance: few; v_gene: TRBV6-1; j_gene: TRBJ1-1; CDR3aa: CASSETTGYLAEAFF; CDR3nt: TGTGCCAGCAGTGAGACGACAGGGTATCTCGCTGAAGCTTTCTTT
d_gene: TRBD1; abundance: .; v_gene: TRBV19; j_gene: TRBJ1-2; CDR3aa: CASRTGMYGYTF; CDR3nt: TGTGCCAGTAGGACAGGGATGTATGGCTACACCTTC
d_gene: TRBD2; abundance: .; v_gene: TRBV5-1; j_gene: TRBJ2-1; CDR3aa: CASSLASAGGYNEQFF; CDR3nt: TGCGCCAGCAGCTTGGCGTCCGCGGGAGGATACAATGAGCAGTTCTTC